This T cell receptor beta chain was obtained from a study of blood T cell repertoires in COVID-19. About the research overall: The samples span acute and convalescent COVID-19 from the United States, Italy and Spain. T cells, B-cell-depleted T cells, or PBMCs provided the cDNA or gDNA that served as material.

CDR1 LNHDA and CDR2 SQIVND come from the germline V gene (reference sequence). The CDR3 consists of 12 residues. Trimming took 10 bases from V and 6 from J; bases not matched to a gene: 7. Per the original data handling: Estimates of nucleated cell counts were drawn from the amplification of reference gene primers. Data came from immunoSEQ multiplex PCR; TCRdb stores just in-frame clones and leaves some out. The V and J calls and clone size were taken over from that table, and D and trimming were inferred from the DNA. The data show fewer than 200,000 clones, roughly 75% seen once. This clone was counted a few times.

This TCR came from a man between 65 and 85 years old with active or convalescent COVID-19. Input material: peripheral blood. The V and J genes are TRBV19 and TRBJ2-7; TRBD1 agrees at 9 bases. The DNA of the CDR3 is TGTGCCACAGGACAGGGGTTCGGCGAGCAGTACTTC. This gives the protein CATGQGFGEQYF.